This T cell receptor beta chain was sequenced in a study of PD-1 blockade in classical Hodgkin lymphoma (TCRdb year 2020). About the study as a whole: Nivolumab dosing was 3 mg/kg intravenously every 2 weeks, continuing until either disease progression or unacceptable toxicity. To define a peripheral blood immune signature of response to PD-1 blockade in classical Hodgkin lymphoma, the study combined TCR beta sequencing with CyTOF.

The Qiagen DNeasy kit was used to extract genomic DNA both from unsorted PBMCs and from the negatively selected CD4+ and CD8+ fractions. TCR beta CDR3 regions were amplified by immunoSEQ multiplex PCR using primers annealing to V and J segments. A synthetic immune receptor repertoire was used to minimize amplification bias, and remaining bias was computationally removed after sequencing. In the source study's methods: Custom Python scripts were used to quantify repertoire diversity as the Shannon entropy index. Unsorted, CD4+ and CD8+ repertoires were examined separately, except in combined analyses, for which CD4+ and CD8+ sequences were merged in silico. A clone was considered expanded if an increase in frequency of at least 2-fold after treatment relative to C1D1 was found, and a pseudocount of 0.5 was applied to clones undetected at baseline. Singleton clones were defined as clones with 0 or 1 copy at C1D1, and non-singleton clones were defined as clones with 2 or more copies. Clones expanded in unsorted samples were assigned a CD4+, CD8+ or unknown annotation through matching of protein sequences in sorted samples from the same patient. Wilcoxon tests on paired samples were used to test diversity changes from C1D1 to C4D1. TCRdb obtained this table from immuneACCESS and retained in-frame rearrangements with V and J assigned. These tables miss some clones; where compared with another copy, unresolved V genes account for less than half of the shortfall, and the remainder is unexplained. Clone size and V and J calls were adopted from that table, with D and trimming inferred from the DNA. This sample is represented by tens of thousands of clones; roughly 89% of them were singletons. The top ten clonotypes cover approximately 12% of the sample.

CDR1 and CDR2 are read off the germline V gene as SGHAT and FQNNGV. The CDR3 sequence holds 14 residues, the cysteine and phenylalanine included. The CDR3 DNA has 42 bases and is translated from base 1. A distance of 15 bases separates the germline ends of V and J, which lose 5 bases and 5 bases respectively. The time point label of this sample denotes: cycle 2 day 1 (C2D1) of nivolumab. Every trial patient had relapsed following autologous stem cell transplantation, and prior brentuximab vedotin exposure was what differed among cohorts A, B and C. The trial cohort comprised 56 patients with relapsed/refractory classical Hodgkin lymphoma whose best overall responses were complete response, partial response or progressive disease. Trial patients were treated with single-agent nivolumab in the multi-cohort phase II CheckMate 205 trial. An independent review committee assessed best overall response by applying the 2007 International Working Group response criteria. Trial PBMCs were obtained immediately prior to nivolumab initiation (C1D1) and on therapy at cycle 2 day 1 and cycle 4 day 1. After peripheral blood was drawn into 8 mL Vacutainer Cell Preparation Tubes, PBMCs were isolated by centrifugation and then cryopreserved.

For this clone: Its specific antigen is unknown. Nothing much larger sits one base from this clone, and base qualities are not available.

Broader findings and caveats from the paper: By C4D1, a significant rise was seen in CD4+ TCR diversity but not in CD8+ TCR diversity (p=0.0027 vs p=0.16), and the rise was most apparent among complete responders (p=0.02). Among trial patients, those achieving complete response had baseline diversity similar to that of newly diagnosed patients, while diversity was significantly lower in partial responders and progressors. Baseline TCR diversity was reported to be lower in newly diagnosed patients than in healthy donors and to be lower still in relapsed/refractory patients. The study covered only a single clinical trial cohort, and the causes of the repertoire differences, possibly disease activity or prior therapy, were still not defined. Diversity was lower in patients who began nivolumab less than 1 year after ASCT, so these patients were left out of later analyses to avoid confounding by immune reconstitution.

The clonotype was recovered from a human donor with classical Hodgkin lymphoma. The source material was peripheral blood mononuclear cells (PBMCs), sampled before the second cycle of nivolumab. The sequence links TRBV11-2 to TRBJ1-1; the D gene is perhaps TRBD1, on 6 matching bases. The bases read TGTGCCAGCAGCGGACAGCGGGTAGGAACTGAAGCTTTCTTT. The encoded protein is CASSGQRVGTEAFF.